The clone carrying this TCR beta chain was recorded a few times. Its matching antigen is unknown. The source of the sample is a study of T-cell memory formation after mild COVID-19. Study-wide points: Among clones contracting day 15 to 85, CD4/CD8 was balanced, whereas later expanders leaned CD4+. Pre-infection memory contained some responding clones, which suggested that cross-reactive memory had joined.

TCRdb called the 5' RACE reads again in MiXCR, with one record for every CDR3 protein. This table has fewer than 650,000 distinct CDR3 sequences, 17% appearing once. Germline V gene lookup returns CDR1 MNHNY and CDR2 SVGAGI (reference sequence). This CDR3 has 17 amino acids. Trimming removed 0 bases at V and 4 bases at J, with 18 bases between. The TCR sequence derives from an adult woman who had mild COVID-19 (a few samples of this study predate the infection). Cell type and time point are not known. The chain uses TRBV6-6 and TRBJ1-1; D might be TRBD1 (6 bases). The sequenced sample consisted of PBMCs or a T cell subset sorted from them (not recorded which). CDR3 sequence: CASSYSILTGAGTEAFF. CDR3 bases: TGTGCCAGCAGTTACTCGATATTGACGGGGGCTGGCACTGAAGCTTTCTTT.